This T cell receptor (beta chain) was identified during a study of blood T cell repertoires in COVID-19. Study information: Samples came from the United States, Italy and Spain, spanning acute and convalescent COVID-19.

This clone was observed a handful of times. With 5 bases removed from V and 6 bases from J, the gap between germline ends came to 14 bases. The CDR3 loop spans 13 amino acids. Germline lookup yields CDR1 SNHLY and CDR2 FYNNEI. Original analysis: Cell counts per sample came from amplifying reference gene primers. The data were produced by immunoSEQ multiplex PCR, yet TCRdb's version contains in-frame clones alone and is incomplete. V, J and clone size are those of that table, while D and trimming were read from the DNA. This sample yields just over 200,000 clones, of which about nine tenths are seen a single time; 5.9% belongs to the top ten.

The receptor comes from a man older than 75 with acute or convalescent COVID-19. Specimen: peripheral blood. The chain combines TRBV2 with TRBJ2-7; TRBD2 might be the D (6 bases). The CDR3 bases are TGTGCCAGCAGTTCCGAACTAGCATCCGAGCAGTACTTC. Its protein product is CASSSELASEQYF.